Following are 22 T cell receptor beta chains from one sample sequenced in a study of T cell responses to AZD1222 COVID-19 vaccine. Sequenced by immunoSEQ multiplex PCR; TCRdb stores in-frame clones only, minus some. The data show some 120,000 clones, about 87% seen once. Sequenced here: peripheral blood, sampled on day 0 of AZD1222 vaccination. These TCRs come from an adult in good health.

V and J are TRBV29-1 and TRBJ2-1; 13 positions agree with TRBD2. The CDR3 consists of 14 residues. The J segment lost 8 bases and the V segment lost 4 bases, leaving 5 bases of the junction unmatched. The germline V gene has CDR1 SQVTM and CDR2 ANQGSEA. CDR3 loop: CSVVGTSGNYEQFF. The CDR3 bases are TGCAGCGTTGTCGGGACTAGCGGGAACTATGAGCAGTTCTTC.

The chain joins TRBV18 to TRBJ1-5; D unclear. The CDR3 loop spans 15 amino acids. Germline CDR1 reads KGHSH; CDR2 reads LQKENI. The germline V and J ends were trimmed by 6 bases and 3 bases, with 15 bases remaining between them. In nucleotides, the CDR3 is TGTGCCAGCTCCCCGGATGGGCAGTCCAATCAGCCCCAGCATTTT. Translation gives CASSPDGQSNQPQHF.

The V gene is TRBV25-1, the J gene TRBJ1-2; D may be TRBD1 (5 bases). Germline CDR1 reads MGHDK; CDR2 reads SYGVNS. Trimming shortened V by 0 bases and J by 7 bases, and 12 bases separated the two germline ends. This CDR3 region has 14 residues. CDR3 nucleotides: TGTGCCAGCAGTGAATATACCAGGGAGGTTGGCTACACCTTC. Amino acid sequence: CASSEYTREVGYTF.

The rearrangement links TRBV29-1 to TRBJ2-2; no firm D call. Germline assignment: CDR1 SQVTM and CDR2 ANQGSEA. The CDR3 loop spans 13 amino acids. The V and J ends lost 1 base and 4 bases respectively, with 7 bases between them. In nucleotides, the CDR3 is TGCAGCGTTGAAGGAAGGGCCACCGGGGAGCTGTTTTTT. Residues: CSVEGRATGELFF.

This clone was counted a single time. The rearrangement uses TRBV7-2 and TRBJ2-2, with TRBD2 as a possible D gene (5 bases). Germline CDR1 SGHTA, CDR2 FQGNSA. The V and J ends lost 6 bases and 1 base respectively, with 9 bases between them. The CDR3 extends over 14 amino acids. CDR3 sequence reads: CASRMRVNTGELFF. The CDR3 nucleotides read TGTGCCAGCAGAATGAGGGTGAACACCGGGGAGCTGTTTTTT.

The rearrangement uses TRBV2 and TRBJ2-1; the match to TRBD2 covers 12 bases. CDR3 length: 16 residues. V was clipped by 7 bases and J by 9 bases; unmatched bases: 13. CDR1 is SNHLY, CDR2 FYNNEI, per germline. CDR3 loop: CASNPTSGSFGGEQFF. The CDR3 DNA follows: TGTGCCAGCAACCCGACTAGCGGGAGTTTTGGTGGTGAGCAGTTCTTC.

The J gene is TRBJ1-2, the V gene TRBV6-5; D remains unclear. V gave up 7 bases and J gave up 0 bases, with 12 bases separating them. This CDR3 spans 14 amino acids. Looked up from germline, CDR1 is MNHEY and CDR2 is SVGAGI. CDR3 sequence: CASTSLLANYGYTF. The CDR3 DNA reads as TGTGCCAGCACCTCCCTCCTAGCTAACTATGGCTACACCTTC.

This chain links TRBV29-1 with TRBJ2-5; TRBD2 matches at 7 bases. The CDR3 contains 13 residues. Germline V gene data show CDR1 as SQVTM and CDR2 as ANQGSEA. V shed 3 bases, J shed 5 bases, and the junction held 6 bases outside the gene matches. CDR3 coding DNA: TGCAGCGTTGACCGCGGGAGTGGGGAGACCCAGTACTTC. It codes for CSVDRGSGETQYF.

V usage is TRBV15 and J usage is TRBJ2-7, with TRBD2 matching over 7 bases. CDR3 length: 15 amino acids. Trimming removed 5 bases from V and 3 bases from J; junction bases left unmatched: 10. Germline CDR1 LNHNV, CDR2 YYDKDF (reference sequence). CDR3 region: CATSVTGTTYYEQYF. The CDR3 bases are TGTGCCACCAGCGTAACCGGGACTACATACTACGAGCAGTACTTC. The whole variable domain, remainder taken from reference TRBV15 and TRBJ2-7, is DAMVIQNPRYQVTQFGKPVTLSCSQTLNHNVMYWYQQKSSQAPKLLFHYYDKDFNNEADTPDNFQSRRPNTSFCFLDIRSPGLGDTAMYLCATSVTGTTYYEQYFGPGTRLTVT.

This clone showed up just a few times. The chain employs TRBV13 and TRBJ2-7; the match to TRBD2 covers 9 bases. The junction had 8 bases not matched to a gene; V was cut back by 2 bases and J by 6 bases. Germline CDR1 reads PRHDT; CDR2 reads FYEKMQ (reference sequence). The CDR3 is 15 residues long. The CDR3 sequence: CASSLRREGPREQYF. CDR3 sequence (DNA): TGTGCCAGCAGCTTAAGGCGGGAGGGCCCCCGCGAGCAGTACTTC.

This clone was seen only once. J is TRBJ2-5 and V is TRBV7-9, with D perhaps matching TRBD1 (5 bases). CDR1 and CDR2 from the germline V gene are SEHNR and FQNEAQ (reference sequence). This CDR3 region has 15 residues. V lost 0 bases and J 3 bases, leaving 11 bases between the germline ends. The CDR3 reads CASSLAIRREETQYF. CDR3 coding DNA: TGTGCCAGCAGCTTAGCGATTCGCAGGGAAGAGACCCAGTACTTC.

The rearrangement uses TRBV28 and TRBJ1-1; D remains ambiguous. The CDR3 has 15 residues. The germline V gene encodes CDR1 MDHEN and CDR2 SYDVKM. The ends were cut back, 5 bases at V and 5 bases at J, with 18 bases in the middle. The CDR3 nucleotides are TGTGCCAGCAGTGGGAAATCTCGGCTCATTACTGAAGCTTTCTTT. Translation: CASSGKSRLITEAFF.

This rearrangement joins TRBV28 to TRBJ1-6; D is perhaps TRBD1 (6 bases). From germline, CDR1 is MDHEN and CDR2 SYDVKM. V was pared by 6 bases and J by 9 bases, with 9 bases between. This CDR3 region has 12 residues. CDR3 amino acids: CASSRTVSPLHF. CDR3 nucleotides: TGTGCCAGCAGCCGGACAGTTTCACCCCTCCACTTT.

The V and J genes are TRBV28 and TRBJ1-5, with 10 bases that match TRBD1. With V trimmed by 6 bases and J by 2 bases, 4 bases remained unmatched. This CDR3 has 15 amino acids. Germline V CDR1 and CDR2: MDHEN, SYDVKM. The chain's CDR3 is CASRPTGGGNQPQHF. CDR3 nucleotides: TGTGCCAGCAGGCCGACAGGGGGCGGCAATCAGCCCCAGCATTTT.

Many counts were recorded for this clone. The chain combines TRBV2 with TRBJ1-2; D is uncertain. The CDR3 contains 13 residues. V was pared by 5 bases and J by 1 base, with 8 bases between. Germline CDR1 SNHLY, CDR2 FYNNEI. CDR3 DNA: TGTGCCAGCAGTCAAAGGGATAACTATGGCTACACCTTC. As protein: CASSQRDNYGYTF.

CDR3 nucleotide sequence: TGTGCCAGCAGCTACTGGACCGGCCCCTACGAGCAGTACTTC. Translation: CASSYWTGPYEQYF. V and J are TRBV5-5 and TRBJ2-7; D remains ambiguous. From germline, CDR1 is SGHKS and CDR2 YYEKEE (reference sequence). Trimming removed 3 bases at V and 2 bases at J, with 12 bases between. The CDR3 covers 14 residues.

V gene TRBV10-3 combines with J gene TRBJ1-5; D is undetermined. The CDR3 runs 15 residues. Germline V gene data show CDR1 as ENHRY and CDR2 as SYGVKD. V dropped 0 bases and J dropped 7 bases, with 13 bases sitting between them. The CDR3 reads CAISESSSGVQPQHF. CDR3 nucleotide sequence: TGTGCCATCAGTGAGTCGTCGTCAGGAGTACAGCCCCAGCATTTT.

The chain recombines TRBV21-1 with TRBJ2-7; the tabulated D call, TRBD2, remains unverified against the DNA. TRBV21-1 is an annotated pseudogene. The CDR3 extends over 13 amino acids. In nucleotides, the CDR3 is TGTGCCAGCGGGGGGAGTGGCACCTACGAGCAGTACTTC. As protein: CASGGSGTYEQYF.

V usage is TRBV7-9 and J usage is TRBJ2-1, with D perhaps TRBD1 or TRBD2 (5 bases each). V was trimmed by 6 bases and J by 5 bases, leaving 14 bases between them. Germline CDR1 is SEHNR and CDR2 is FQNEAQ (reference sequence). The CDR3 length is 14 residues. CDR3 region: CASRPSGGHNEQFF. DNA for the CDR3: TGTGCCAGCAGGCCAAGTGGGGGACACAATGAGCAGTTCTTC.

The chain has TRBV10-2 and TRBJ1-5; weak D call: TRBD1 (5 bases). Per germline, CDR1 WSHSY and CDR2 SAAADI. The CDR3 runs 15 residues. Trimming cost V 2 bases and J 1 base, with 9 bases left between them. The CDR3 DNA reads as TGCGCCAGCAGTGAGAGCAGGGTGAGCAATCAGCCCCAGCATTTT. This translates into CASSESRVSNQPQHF.

The V call is TRBV12-3 or TRBV12-4, the J call TRBJ2-7; 9 bases agree with TRBD1. This CDR3 comprises 13 residues. V shed 4 bases and J 5 bases; nucleotides not matched to a gene: 3. CDR3 amino acids: CASSSGTGNEQYF. The DNA for the CDR3 is TGTGCCAGCAGTTCCGGGACAGGGAACGAGCAGTACTTC.

This sequence joins TRBV7-9 and TRBJ2-7, with D maybe TRBD2 (5 bases). Germline V lookup: CDR1 SEHNR, CDR2 FQNEAQ (reference sequence). The V end was cut by 8 bases, the J end by 5 bases, with 16 bases between. This CDR3 has 13 amino acids. The CDR3 DNA is TGTGCCAGCCAAGGCGGGCCATGGAACGAGCAGTACTTC. It is translated as CASQGGPWNEQYF.